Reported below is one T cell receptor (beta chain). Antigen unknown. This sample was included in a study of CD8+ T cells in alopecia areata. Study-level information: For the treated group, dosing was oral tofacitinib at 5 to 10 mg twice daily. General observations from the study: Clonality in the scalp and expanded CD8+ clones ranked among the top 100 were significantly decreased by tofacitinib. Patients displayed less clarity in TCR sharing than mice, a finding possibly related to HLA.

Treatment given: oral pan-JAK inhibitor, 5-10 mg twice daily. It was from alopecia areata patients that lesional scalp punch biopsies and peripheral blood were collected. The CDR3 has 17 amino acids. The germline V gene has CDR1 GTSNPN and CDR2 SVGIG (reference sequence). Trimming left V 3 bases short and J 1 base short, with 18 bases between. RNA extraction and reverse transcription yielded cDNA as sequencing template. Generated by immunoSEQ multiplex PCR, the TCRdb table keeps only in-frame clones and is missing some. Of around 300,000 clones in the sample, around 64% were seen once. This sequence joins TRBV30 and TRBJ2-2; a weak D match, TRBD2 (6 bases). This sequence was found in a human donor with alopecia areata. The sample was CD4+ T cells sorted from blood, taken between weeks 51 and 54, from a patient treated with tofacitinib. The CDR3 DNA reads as TGTGCCTGGAGGCGGGACCTTGGTCTAGAGAACACCGGGGAGCTGTTTTTT. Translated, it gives CAWRRDLGLENTGELFF.